The clone carrying this T cell receptor beta chain was observed a single time. Its antigen is not known. With 1 base removed from V and 11 bases from J, the gap between germline ends came to 14 bases. The CDR3 length is 13 residues. In germline, CDR1 is MNHNS, CDR2 SASEGT. The sample comes from a study of cytomegalovirus exposure and HLA in healthy donors. On the study more broadly: It was reported in a later analysis that the same platform had been used for the 90 to 150 validation repertoires as for the approximately 700 first-cohort repertoires.

The repertoire was sequenced with immunoSEQ multiplex PCR; TCRdb's copy has only in-frame clones and lacks some. Found here are 65,000 to 75,000 clones, approximately 93% of them singletons; the top ten hold 1.5% to 1.7%. Study observations and caveats: Subsequent analysis found a tendency for first-cohort TCR clusters to co-occur within the 100 to 150 validation repertoires. The authors listed roughly 150 TCR beta chains as cytomegalovirus-associated.

The chain links TRBV6-1 to TRBJ1-1; D is unresolved. This sequence originates from a man between 18 and 29 years old in good health and CMV-seropositive. Sample: PBMCs. CDR3 sequence (DNA): TGTGCCAGCAGTGAAGACCCGGGGTCCCGGGCTTTCTTT. Encoded protein: CASSEDPGSRAFF.